These 19 T cell receptor beta chains were all obtained from the same sample, sequenced in a study of siplizumab effects on memory and regulatory T cells. Here immunoSEQ multiplex PCR was the method, and the copy in TCRdb shows in-frame clones only, minus some. The sample lists some 100,000 clones, 95% to 97% occurring once. Sequenced material: naive CD4+ T cells sorted from blood. These receptors were taken from a human donor in good health.

This chain joins TRBV18 and TRBJ1-6, with unresolved D. This CDR3 is 16 amino acids long. The germline CDR1 and CDR2 sequences are KGHSH and LQKENI. V lost 8 bases and J lost 4, with 18 bases in between. This chain's CDR3 is CASQTGDPGYNSPLHF. The CDR3 DNA follows: TGTGCCAGCCAAACCGGAGACCCGGGGTATAATTCACCCCTCCACTTT.

V gene TRBV5-6 combines with J gene TRBJ2-7; D is possibly TRBD1 or TRBD2 (5 bases each). Trimming took off 1 base at V and 2 bases at J, with 13 bases between the two ends. The CDR3 is made up of 15 amino acids. Germline loops: CDR1 SGHDT, CDR2 YYEEEE. CDR3 in amino acids: CASSLPGTAAYEQYF. The CDR3 DNA sequence: TGTGCCAGCAGCTTGCCCGGGACCGCAGCCTACGAGCAGTACTTC.

Here the CDR3 reads CARSLGLRSDTQYF. In nucleotides, the CDR3 is TGTGCCAGAAGCTTGGGACTACGCTCTGATACGCAGTATTTT. This chain links TRBV5-3 with TRBJ2-3; maybe TRBD2 (5 bases). TRBV5-3 is sorted into the ORF group, with uncertain function. The CDR3 is 14 amino acids. Trimming left V 0 bases short and J 6 bases short, with 11 bases between.

V and J are TRBV6-1 and TRBJ2-1, with 11 bases identical to TRBD2. The CDR3 spans 15 residues. V lost 8 bases to trimming and J lost 1 base; unmatched junction nucleotides: 4. The germline gives CDR1 MNHNS, CDR2 SASEGT. Written as DNA, the CDR3 is TGTGCCAGCGCTAGCGGGGGGCAATCCTACAATGAGCAGTTCTTC. It translates to CASASGGQSYNEQFF.

The chain is built from TRBV27 and TRBJ1-1; no reliable D call. Germline CDR1 MNHEY, CDR2 SMNVEV (reference sequence). This CDR3 is built from 13 residues. V dropped 4 bases and J dropped 1 base, with 7 bases sitting between them. The CDR3 loop is CASSYQENTEAFF. DNA of the CDR3: TGTGCCAGCAGTTATCAGGAGAACACTGAAGCTTTCTTT.

The chain combines TRBV29-1 with TRBJ1-2; tentatively, D is TRBD1 (6 bases). Trimming pared 7 bases from V and 4 bases from J, leaving 25 bases between. The germline V gene has CDR1 SQVTM and CDR2 ANQGSEA. The CDR3 is made up of 16 amino acids. CDR3: CSAAPGAGTPLYGYTF. In DNA, the CDR3 is TGCAGCGCAGCCCCCGGGGCCGGGACACCACTCTATGGCTACACCTTC.

This rearrangement joins TRBV10-3 to TRBJ1-1; D gene ambiguous. Per germline, CDR1 ENHRY and CDR2 SYGVKD. The CDR3 is made up of 14 amino acids. The V and J ends lost 6 bases and 1 base respectively, with 12 bases between them. The CDR3 DNA sequence: TGTGCCATCAGGAACGGGGTAGGGAACACTGAAGCTTTCTTT. Protein sequence: CAIRNGVGNTEAFF.

The genes are TRBV19 and TRBJ1-2; no clear D. V was clipped by 3 bases and J by 8 bases, with 10 bases between them. Germline V gene lookup returns CDR1 LNHDA and CDR2 SQIVND (reference sequence). CDR3 length: 12 residues. CDR3 sequence reads: CASSMHPGGYTF. DNA for the CDR3: TGTGCCAGTAGTATGCACCCGGGGGGCTACACCTTC.

V usage is TRBV7-9 and J usage is TRBJ1-5; 7 nucleotides align to TRBD1. The CDR3 length is 15 residues. CDR1 and CDR2 (germline): SEHNR, FQNEAQ (reference sequence). J lost 4 bases, V lost 0 bases, and 3 bases had no gene match. For the CDR3, the DNA is TGTGCCAGCAGCTTAGCGACAGGGTTAAATCAGCCCCAGCATTTT. Translating gives CASSLATGLNQPQHF.

The chain recombines TRBV20-1 with TRBJ2-5; no definite D call. The tail of the sequence fits TRBJ2-7 better, so the J call may be wrong. Looked up from germline, CDR1 is DFQATT and CDR2 is SNEGSKA (reference sequence). The CDR3 is 11 amino acids. This chain's CDR3 is CSAERAYEQYF. In nucleotides, the CDR3 is TGCAGTGCTGAGAGAGCCTACGAGCAGTACTTC.

The rearrangement uses TRBV7-9 and TRBJ1-5, with no clear D. CDR1 SEHNR and CDR2 FQNEAQ come from the germline V gene (reference sequence). V was pared by 5 bases and J by 4 bases, with 6 bases between. The CDR3 covers 12 residues. The CDR3 loop is CASSPLNQPQHF. DNA of the CDR3: TGTGCCAGCAGCCCCCTTAATCAGCCCCAGCATTTT.

V gene TRBV19 combines with J gene TRBJ2-5; D gene unclear. The CDR3 totals 16 residues. V was cut by 8 bases and J by 0 bases, with 19 bases left in between. Per germline, CDR1 LNHDA and CDR2 SQIVND (reference sequence). Here the CDR3 DNA reads TGTGCCAGTCGAAAGCTGGGTGGGCCAGACCAAGAGACCCAGTACTTC. Protein product: CASRKLGGPDQETQYF.

This rearrangement joins TRBV15 to TRBJ1-3, with D perhaps TRBD1 (5 bases). Germline CDR1 is LNHNV and CDR2 is YYDKDF (reference sequence). The CDR3 is 16 residues long. Trimming took off 1 base at V and 4 bases at J, with 14 bases between the two ends. This CDR3 is CATSRVWSGGGNTIYF. The CDR3 bases are TGTGCCACCAGCAGAGTTTGGTCGGGGGGAGGAAACACCATATATTTT.

In this sample, this clone turned up once. The CDR3: CASSSPDRGHTEAFF. Here the CDR3 DNA reads TGTGCCAGCAGTTCCCCCGACAGGGGGCATACTGAAGCTTTCTTT. V and J are TRBV6-5 and TRBJ1-1, with 10 positions matching TRBD1. This CDR3 has 15 amino acids. Trimming took 4 bases from V and 5 from J; bases not matched to a gene: 7. CDR1 is MNHEY, CDR2 SVGAGI, per germline.

The V and J genes are TRBV18 and TRBJ2-5; TRBD2 might be the D (6 bases). CDR1 and CDR2 (germline): KGHSH, LQKENI. Trimming removed 10 bases at V and 0 bases at J, with 9 bases between. The CDR3 is 12 residues long. The CDR3 DNA reads TGTGCCACCGGGGGTTACCAAGAGACCCAGTACTTC. It codes for CATGGYQETQYF.

CDR3 region: CASSENTGELFF. Written as DNA, the CDR3 is TGTGCCAGCAGTGAAAACACCGGGGAGCTGTTTTTT. The V call is TRBV6-1, the J call TRBJ2-2; no clear D. V lost 2 bases and J lost 2, with 0 bases in between. CDR3 length equals 12 residues. In germline, CDR1 is MNHNS, CDR2 SASEGT.

This clone was observed a handful of times. The chain couples TRBV5-1 to TRBJ2-2; D uncertain. Germline V CDR1 and CDR2: SGHRS, YFSETQ. This CDR3 contains 13 residues. V lost 0 bases to trimming and J lost 7 bases, with 7 bases between them. The CDR3, as DNA: TGCGCCAGCAGCTTGGACCCCAACGGGGAGCTGTTTTTT. Its protein is CASSLDPNGELFF.

V gene TRBV7-9 combines with J gene TRBJ2-7; 11 bases map to TRBD1. CDR1 SEHNR and CDR2 FQNEAQ come from the germline V gene (reference sequence). The CDR3 has 15 amino acids. The V gene end was trimmed by 4 bases and the J gene end by 4 bases; junction bases not matched to a gene: 6. The DNA for the CDR3 is TGTGCCAGCAGCTCAAGGACAGGGGGCAGTTACGAGCAGTACTTC. It specifies CASSSRTGGSYEQYF.

The chain is built from TRBV5-6 and TRBJ1-5, with D unresolved. V lost 3 bases and J 2 bases, leaving 6 bases between the germline ends. The length of the CDR3 is 13 residues. The germline CDR1 and CDR2 sequences are SGHDT and YYEEEE. The CDR3 bases are TGTGCCAGCAGCTACGACGGCAATCAGCCCCAGCATTTT. Translating gives CASSYDGNQPQHF.